The 22 T cell receptor beta chains below were found in one sample sequenced in a study of shared clonotypes between healthy human individuals (dated by TCRdb to 2020 to 2022). Library generation was performed with the immunoSEQ multiplex PCR assay. Imported from immuneACCESS, the table was reduced by TCRdb to in-frame sequences with V and J called. These copies leave out some clones; in studies compared against another copy, an unresolved V gene accounts for under half, and the cause of the remainder is not known. Within this sample are 2,500,000 or so clones, with around 94% of them counted one time only. 0.13% to 0.15% of the sample comes from the top ten. The sample consisted of naive CD4+ T cells sorted from blood. The sample's cell subset or site, from its label and the paper: CD45RA+ positively selected. The receptor set was obtained from a man aged 18 to 29 in good health.

The chain recombines TRBV5-6 with TRBJ1-4, with D possibly matching TRBD1 (6 bases). The CDR3 sequence is 18 residues long. Trimming pared 1 base from V and 8 bases from J, leaving 24 bases between. The germline CDR1 and CDR2 sequences are SGHDT and YYEEEE. The CDR3 DNA reads TGTGCCAGCAGCTTGTGGGGCCTACAGGGAGCTGGGGGAGAAAAACTGTTTTTT. This encodes CASSLWGLQGAGGEKLFF.

Remarks on this clone: Other DNA sequences in this sample translate to the same CDR3. The chain uses TRBV5-1 and TRBJ2-7, with 7 bases that match TRBD2. The junction had 6 bases not matched to a gene; V was cut back by 4 bases and J by 2 bases. The CDR3 is 14 amino acids. The germline V gene encodes CDR1 SGHRS and CDR2 YFSETQ. CDR3 nucleotide sequence: TGCGCCAGCAGCCCTAGTGGGGGGGCCTACGAGCAGTACTTC. It codes for CASSPSGGAYEQYF.

This clone was detected once. The chain's CDR3 is CASSPEGASTGELFF. The CDR3 DNA is TGTGCCAGCAGCCCAGAGGGGGCGAGCACCGGGGAGCTGTTTTTT. The chain has TRBV4-2 and TRBJ2-2; TRBD1 agrees at 7 bases. Germline V gene sequence: CDR1 LGHNA, CDR2 YNFKEQ. This CDR3 comprises 15 residues. After removal of 4 bases from V and 4 bases from J, the junction contained 6 bases not matched to a gene.

The chain joins TRBV7-9 to TRBJ1-2, with D hard to call. The CDR3 is 14 amino acids. Per the germline V gene, CDR1 is SEHNR and CDR2 is FQNEAQ (reference sequence). V shed 1 base and J shed 5 bases, with 11 bases lying between them. CDR3 in amino acids: CASSLEFRGYGYTF. CDR3 DNA: TGTGCCAGCAGCTTAGAGTTCCGCGGTTATGGCTACACCTTC. Combining the CDR3 with reference TRBV7-9 and TRBJ1-2 gives the whole variable domain DTGVSQNPRHKITKRGQNVTFRCDPISEHNRLYWYRQTLGQGPEFLTYFQNEAQLEKSRLLSDRFSAERPKGSFSTLEIQRTEQGDSAMYLCASSLEFRGYGYTFGSGTRLTVV.

This clone came up once. The rearrangement joins TRBV5-4 to TRBJ2-1; D remains ambiguous. Trimming cost V 5 bases and J 0 bases, with 15 bases left between them. Germline V CDR1 and CDR2: SGHNT, YYREEE (reference sequence). The CDR3 covers 16 residues. CDR3 protein: CASRTGRSTSYNEQFF. The CDR3, as DNA: TGTGCCAGCAGGACCGGTCGGTCGACCTCCTACAATGAGCAGTTCTTC. Drawing the rest from reference TRBV5-4 and TRBJ2-1, the complete variable domain is ETGVTQSPTHLIKTRGQQVTLRCSSQSGHNTVSWYQQALGQGPQFIFQYYREEENGRGNFPPRFSGLQFPNYSSELNVNALELDDSALYLCASRTGRSTSYNEQFFGPGTRLTVL.

Points on this clone: Within the sample, other DNA sequences also encode this same CDR3. This chain links TRBV2 with TRBJ2-2; 8 bases line up with TRBD1. The CDR3 loop spans 14 amino acids. The junction had 1 base not matched to a gene; V was cut back by 6 bases and J by 1 base. Germline V gene data show CDR1 as SNHLY and CDR2 as FYNNEI. CDR3 in DNA: TGTGCCAGCAGCGGACAGGGGAACACCGGGGAGCTGTTTTTT. It codes for CASSGQGNTGELFF.

The chain combines TRBV7-2 with TRBJ2-3; D not resolved. V lost 1 base, J lost 0 bases, and 14 bases lay in between. CDR3 length: 17 residues. Germline loops: CDR1 SGHTA, CDR2 FQGNSA. CDR3 coding DNA: TGTGCCAGCAGCTTAGGGGTTTTTCAATCCAGCACAGATACGCAGTATTTT. Residues: CASSLGVFQSSTDTQYF.

A note on this clone: The same CDR3 is also encoded by other DNA sequences in this sample. CDR3 protein: CASSYSTSGTDTQYF. CDR3 sequence (DNA): TGTGCCAGCAGTTACTCAACTAGCGGAACAGATACGCAGTATTTT. V and J are TRBV6-6 and TRBJ2-3; 8 nucleotides agree with TRBD2. V shed 0 bases, J shed 3 bases, and the junction held 2 bases outside the gene matches. CDR1 and CDR2 from the germline V gene are MNHNY and SVGAGI (reference sequence). The length of the CDR3 is 15 residues.

The chain carries TRBV5-1 and TRBJ2-2; D is uncertain. Germline V gene data show CDR1 as SGHRS and CDR2 as YFSETQ. This CDR3 region has 15 residues. V lost 2 bases and J lost 5, with 13 bases in between. The CDR3 is CASSFGGPRTGELFF. Here the CDR3 DNA reads TGCGCCAGCAGCTTTGGTGGCCCCCGGACCGGGGAGCTGTTTTTT. The whole variable domain, remainder taken from reference TRBV5-1 and TRBJ2-2, is KAGVTQTPRYLIKTRGQQVTLSCSPISGHRSVSWYQQTPGQGLQFLFEYFSETQRNKGNFPGRFSGRQFSNSRSEMNVSTLELGDSALYLCASSFGGPRTGELFFGEGSRLTVL.

This CDR3 is CASSPPGVSTGELFF. CDR3 nucleotide sequence: TGTGCCAGCTCACCACCGGGAGTTAGCACCGGGGAGCTGTTTTTT. The chain uses TRBV18 and TRBJ2-2; D perhaps matches TRBD2 (5 bases). Germline loops: CDR1 KGHSH, CDR2 LQKENI. V shed 0 bases and J shed 4 bases, with 9 bases lying between them. CDR3 length equals 15 residues.

This clone was recorded only once. This chain joins TRBV7-9 and TRBJ2-5, with TRBD2 as a possible D gene (5 bases). The V end lost 1 base, the J end lost 9 bases, and 15 bases lay between the germline ends. This CDR3 contains 14 residues. CDR1 and CDR2 (germline): SEHNR, FQNEAQ (reference sequence). The CDR3 bases are TGTGCCAGCAGCTTAGGAGGGTCCCGGGTGGCCCAGTACTTC. This gives the protein CASSLGGSRVAQYF. The complete variable domain, with remaining parts taken from reference TRBV7-9 and TRBJ2-5, reads DTGVSQNPRHKITKRGQNVTFRCDPISEHNRLYWYRQTLGQGPEFLTYFQNEAQLEKSRLLSDRFSAERPKGSFSTLEIQRTEQGDSAMYLCASSLGGSRVAQYFGPGTRLLVL.

The chain recombines TRBV7-9 with TRBJ1-5; D ambiguous. Trimming stripped 10 bases from V and 7 bases from J, with 17 bases between. The CDR3 is 13 residues long. Germline V lookup: CDR1 SEHNR, CDR2 FQNEAQ (reference sequence). CDR3 loop: CAISGGGNQPQHF. DNA for the CDR3: TGTGCCATCTCCGGAGGTGGGAACCAGCCCCAGCATTTT.

The chain uses TRBV9 and TRBJ2-1; D is possibly TRBD2 (6 bases). The V end was cut by 2 bases, the J end by 7 bases, with 19 bases between. Germline V gene data show CDR1 as SGDLS and CDR2 as YYNGEE. CDR3 length: 16 residues. The DNA for the CDR3 is TGTGCCAGCAGCGTGACGGGACTCTTGACAGCGAATGAGCAGTTCTTC. It yields the protein CASSVTGLLTANEQFF.

This clone has only a few counts. The chain has TRBV18 and TRBJ2-7, with TRBD1 matching over 9 bases. V was pared by 1 base and J by 5 bases, with 6 bases of the junction left unmatched. Germline CDR1 KGHSH, CDR2 LQKENI. The CDR3 totals 15 residues. The DNA for the CDR3 is TGTGCCAGCTCACCACGAGACAGGGGGACCGACGAGCAGTACTTC. This translates into CASSPRDRGTDEQYF.

The V and J genes are TRBV6-1 and TRBJ2-5; 7 bases agree with TRBD2. The CDR3 is made up of 15 amino acids. V gave up 5 bases and J gave up 3 bases; unmatched junction bases: 9. The V gene's germline CDR1 is MNHNS and CDR2 SASEGT. Here the CDR3 DNA reads TGTGCCAGCAGTTCTCGAGGAGGGAGGGAAGAGACCCAGTACTTC. Translation: CASSSRGGREETQYF.

The chain recombines TRBV6-4 with TRBJ1-5, with no clear D. The CDR3 is made up of 16 amino acids. Germline CDR1 MRHNA, CDR2 SNTAGT. Trimming pared 6 bases from V and 6 bases from J, leaving 21 bases between. The CDR3 reads CASSPTRAPAGQPQHF. DNA for the CDR3: TGTGCCAGCAGCCCCACTCGGGCCCCGGCGGGTCAGCCCCAGCATTTT.

This clone came up a few times. CDR3 sequence: CASSQDSSPLHF. CDR3 in DNA: TGTGCCAGCAGCCAAGATTCATCACCCCTCCACTTT. This chain connects TRBV4-2 to TRBJ1-6; D not resolved. Germline CDR1 LGHNA, CDR2 YNFKEQ. The V gene lost 0 bases and the J gene lost 10 bases, with 4 bases spanning the gap. CDR3 length equals 12 residues.

V is TRBV18 and J is TRBJ1-4; D not certain. V shed 1 base and J shed 6 bases, with 9 bases lying between them. Germline V lookup: CDR1 KGHSH, CDR2 LQKENI. This CDR3 contains 14 residues. The CDR3 loop reads CASSPLSADEKLFF. CDR3 sequence (DNA): TGTGCCAGCTCACCACTATCGGCGGATGAAAAACTGTTTTTT.

V gene TRBV2 combines with J gene TRBJ1-2; unclear D gene. Germline lookup yields CDR1 SNHLY and CDR2 FYNNEI. The V and J ends lost 4 bases and 2 bases respectively, with 8 bases between them. There are 13 residues in the CDR3. Here the CDR3 DNA reads TGTGCCAGCAGTGGCGACCCGAACTATGGCTACACCTTC. Translated, it gives CASSGDPNYGYTF.

The V and J genes are TRBV11-2 and TRBJ1-2; D ambiguous. This CDR3 comprises 15 residues. The ends were cut back, 6 bases at V and 2 bases at J, with 16 bases in the middle. Per germline, CDR1 SGHAT and CDR2 FQNNGV. CDR3 region: CASSPSVLGNYGYTF. CDR3 DNA sequence: TGTGCCAGCAGTCCCTCGGTCCTCGGGAACTATGGCTACACCTTC.

Turning to this clone: This CDR3 is also generated by other DNA sequences in the sample. The chain is built from TRBV30 and TRBJ1-1; D perhaps matches TRBD1 (6 bases). Per the germline V gene, CDR1 is GTSNPN and CDR2 is SVGIG (reference sequence). Trimming cost V 4 bases and J 1 base, with 10 bases left between them. The CDR3 sequence is 13 residues long. CDR3 bases: TGTGCCTGGACAGGACAGCCGAACACTGAAGCTTTCTTT. Translated: CAWTGQPNTEAFF.

The chain employs TRBV18 and TRBJ2-7; D may be TRBD1 (6 bases). The germline V and J ends were trimmed by 2 bases and 4 bases, with 15 bases remaining between them. The length of the CDR3 is 15 residues. Germline CDR1 and CDR2: KGHSH and LQKENI. The CDR3 loop reads CASSPRTVSAYEQYF. In DNA form, the CDR3 reads TGTGCCAGCTCACCAAGGACAGTTTCGGCATACGAGCAGTACTTC.